Below are 4 T cell receptor beta chains sequenced from a single sample in a study of blood T cells in healthy people across ages. A second about 6 to 11 cycle PCR used barcoded and J-beta primers. Each CDR3 protein is one row after TCRdb ran MiXCR on the 5' RACE reads. Of more than 800,000 distinct CDR3 sequences detected, around 43% appear once; the ten largest clones hold about 19%. The sequenced material came from blood. The receptors stem from a woman aged 60-75 years in good health.

This clonotype was detected a few times. The chain uses TRBV7-2 and TRBJ1-6; D unclear. The CDR3 has 12 amino acids. The germline V gene has CDR1 SGHTA and CDR2 FQGNSA. Deletions cut 4 bases from V and 13 bases from J, with 11 bases between. The CDR3 DNA follows: TGTGCCAGCAGCTCCCCGGACTTGCCCCTCCACTTT. This translates into CASSSPDLPLHF.

The chain joins TRBV24-1 to TRBJ2-5; 7 bases agree with TRBD2. This CDR3 contains 17 residues. V lost 0 bases and J lost 5; bases outside the gene matches: 11. Germline lookup yields CDR1 KGHDR and CDR2 SFDVKD. The CDR3 is CATSDLSGGVFGETQYF. The CDR3 nucleotides are TGTGCCACCAGTGATTTGTCGGGGGGAGTGTTCGGGGAGACCCAGTACTTC.

For this clonotype: At one of its ends the junction is not consistent with the germline gene, which may arise from a read error. This chain uses TRBV6-5 with TRBJ2-5, with 10 bases identical to TRBD2. The DNA end favors TRBJ2-7, so the J call may be wrong. The CDR3 loop spans 16 amino acids. CDR1 and CDR2 (germline): MNHEY, SVGAGI. CDR3 sequence (DNA): TGTGCCTGCAGTTACTCGATCACTAGCGGGAACGACGAGCAGTACTTC. It translates to CACSYSITSGNDEQYF.

The CDR3 DNA follows: TGTGCCAGCAGCTCCCGGGCCGCTGCTTGGGGCTACGAGCAGTACTTC. It is translated as CASSSRAAAWGYEQYF. This chain uses TRBV5-6 with TRBJ2-5; the D is unclear. The DNA matches TRBJ2-7 better at its end, which makes the J call doubtful. CDR3 length: 16 residues. Looked up from germline, CDR1 is SGHDT and CDR2 is YYEEEE.